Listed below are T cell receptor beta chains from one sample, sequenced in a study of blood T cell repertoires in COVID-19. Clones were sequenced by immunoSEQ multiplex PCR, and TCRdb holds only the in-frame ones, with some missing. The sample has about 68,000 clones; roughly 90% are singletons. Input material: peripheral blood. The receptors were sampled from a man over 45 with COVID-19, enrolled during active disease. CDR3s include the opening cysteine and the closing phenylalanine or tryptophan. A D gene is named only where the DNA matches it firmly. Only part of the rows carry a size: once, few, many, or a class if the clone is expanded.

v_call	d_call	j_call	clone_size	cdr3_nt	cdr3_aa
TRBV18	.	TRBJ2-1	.	TGTGCCAGCTCAGAGGTAGTAAGCGAGCAGTTCTTC	CASSEVVSEQFF
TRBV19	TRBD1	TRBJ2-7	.	TGTGCCAGTAGTAGCGACAGGGGAGGCTACGAGCAGTACTTC	CASSSDRGGYEQYF
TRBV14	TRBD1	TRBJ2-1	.	TGTGCCAGCAGCGATTACAGGGGAAATGAGCAGTTCTTC	CASSDYRGNEQFF
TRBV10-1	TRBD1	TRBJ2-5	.	TGCGCCAGCAGTGAAACTCCGGGACAGGGACAGACCCAGTACTTC	CASSETPGQGQTQYF
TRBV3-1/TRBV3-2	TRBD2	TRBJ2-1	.	TGTGCCAGCAGCCAAGATAGGGAGGGCCGGTCCAATGAGCAGTTCTTC	CASSQDREGRSNEQFF
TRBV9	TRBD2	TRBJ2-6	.	TGTGCCAGCAGCGTAGGACTAGCAGAGAGCTCTGGGGCCAACGTCCTGACTTTC	CASSVGLAESSGANVLTF
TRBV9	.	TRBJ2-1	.	TGTGCCAGCAGCGTAAAGGGGTGGAATGAGCAGTTCTTC	CASSVKGWNEQFF
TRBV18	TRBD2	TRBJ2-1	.	TGTGCCAGCTCCCGGACTAGCGGTGACGAGTCCTACAATGAGCAGTTCTTC	CASSRTSGDESYNEQFF
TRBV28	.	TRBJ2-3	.	TGTGCCAGCACCCTCTCCGGGAAAACTAGCACAGATACGCAGTATTTT	CASTLSGKTSTDTQYF
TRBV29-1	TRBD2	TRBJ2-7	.	TGCAGCGTAGACCTAGCGGGAGGGCCCGAGCAGTACTTC	CSVDLAGGPEQYF
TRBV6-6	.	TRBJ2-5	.	TGTGCCAGCAGTTCCAAGGGAGTGGGAGGAGAAGAGACCCAGTACTTC	CASSSKGVGGEETQYF
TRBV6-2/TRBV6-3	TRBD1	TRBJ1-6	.	TGTGCCAGCAGTTACGGACAGGGTACTTCACCCCTCCACTTT	CASSYGQGTSPLHF
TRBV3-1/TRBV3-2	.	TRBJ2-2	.	TGTGCCAGCAGCCCCCCCTGCAGACGAGGAACCACCGGGGAGCTGTTTTTT	CASSPPCRRGTTGELFF
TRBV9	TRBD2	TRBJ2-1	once	TGTGCCAGCAGCGCGGGGGGATCCTACAATGAGCAGTTCTTC	CASSAGGSYNEQFF
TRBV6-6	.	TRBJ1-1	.	TGTGCCAGCAGACCCGGGAGATACACTGAAGCTTTCTTT	CASRPGRYTEAFF
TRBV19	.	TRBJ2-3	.	TGTGCCAGTAGTACCTCTGGGAGATCAGATACGCAGTATTTT	CASSTSGRSDTQYF
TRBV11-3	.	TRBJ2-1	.	TGTGCCAGCAGCTCACAGCCACAACCCTACAATGAGCAGTTCTTC	CASSSQPQPYNEQFF
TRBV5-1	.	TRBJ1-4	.	TGCGCCAGCAGCTTGGACAGGGTAAATGAAAAACTGTTTTTT	CASSLDRVNEKLFF
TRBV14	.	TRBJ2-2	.	TGTGCCAGCAGCCAACGGTGGACCGGGGAGCTGTTTTTT	CASSQRWTGELFF
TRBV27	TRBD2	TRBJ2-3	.	TGTGCCAGCAGTTTAGCCTCCCGCCTAGCGGGCACAGATACGCAGTATTTT	CASSLASRLAGTDTQYF
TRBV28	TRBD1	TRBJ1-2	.	TGTGCCAGCAGCGAGACAGGGGGCAGGAGGTATGGCTACACCTTC	CASSETGGRRYGYTF
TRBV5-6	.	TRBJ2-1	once	TGTGCCAGCAGCTTGGGACTCAACAATGAGCAGTTCTTC	CASSLGLNNEQFF
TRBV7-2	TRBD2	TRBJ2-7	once	TGTGCCAGCAGCTATAGGACTAGCGGACCCTACGAGCAGTACTTC	CASSYRTSGPYEQYF
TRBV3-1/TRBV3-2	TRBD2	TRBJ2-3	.	TGTGCCAGCAGCCAAGAGGCGGGAGCGGGAGAGGTAGATACGCAGTATTTT	CASSQEAGAGEVDTQYF
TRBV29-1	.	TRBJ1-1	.	TGCAGCGTGTTCTCAGGGACTGAAGCTTTCTTT	CSVFSGTEAFF
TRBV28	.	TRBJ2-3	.	TGTGCCAGCAGTTTAGGGAGCGCTAGCACAGATACGCAGTATTTT	CASSLGSASTDTQYF
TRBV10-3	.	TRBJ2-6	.	TGTGCCATCAGTGCAGTTAACTCTGGGGCCAACGTCCTGACTTTC	CAISAVNSGANVLTF
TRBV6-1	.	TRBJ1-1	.	TGTGCCAGCAGTGATACAGGTTCGCGGAACACTGAAGCTTTCTTT	CASSDTGSRNTEAFF
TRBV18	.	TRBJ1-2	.	TGTGCCAGCTCACCTGGAGGGGAAATAAGCTACACCTTC	CASSPGGEISYTF
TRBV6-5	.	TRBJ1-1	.	TGTGCCAGCAGTTACTCGAGTGAGAACACTGAAGCTTTCTTT	CASSYSSENTEAFF
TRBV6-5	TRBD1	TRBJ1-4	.	TGTGCCAGCAGCTACAGGGGTGCAACTAATGAAAAACTGTTTTTT	CASSYRGATNEKLFF
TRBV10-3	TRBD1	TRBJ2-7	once	TGTGCCATCTCGCGTGGACAGGGGATATACGAGCAGTACTTC	CAISRGQGIYEQYF
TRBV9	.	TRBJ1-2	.	TGTGCCAGCAGCGTAGGCCCCGGGGTGGATGGCTACACCTTC	CASSVGPGVDGYTF
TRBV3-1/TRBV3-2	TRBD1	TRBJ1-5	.	TGTGCCAGCAGCCAAGAGAGGGGACAGGGATTTGGTCAGCCCCAGCATTTT	CASSQERGQGFGQPQHF
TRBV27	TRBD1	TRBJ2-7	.	TGTGCCAGCAGTTTATCCGGGACAGGGACCGAGCAGTACTTC	CASSLSGTGTEQYF